This T cell receptor beta chain was observed in a study of blood T cell repertoires in COVID-19. Study as a whole: Acute and convalescent COVID-19 specimens originated in the United States, Italy and Spain. PBMCs, B-cell-depleted T cells, or T cells provided the cDNA or gDNA that made up the material.

Original handling: Reference gene primer amplification gave estimated nucleated cell counts. Using immunoSEQ multiplex PCR, the repertoire was profiled, and TCRdb retains in-frame clones only, with some absent. D and trimming were read from the DNA, whereas the V and J calls and clone size are those reported in that table. The sample contains tens of thousands of clones, around four fifths of which appear only once. The V end was cut by 6 bases, the J end by 5 bases, with 10 bases between. The CDR3 is 12 residues long. Germline assignment: CDR1 SGHVS and CDR2 FQNEAQ. J is TRBJ2-5 and V is TRBV7-8, with D maybe TRBD2 (7 bases). The TCR sequence derives from a man aged 80 or over with active or convalescent COVID-19. Sequenced material: peripheral blood. The chain's CDR3 is CASSRGGETQYF. The CDR3 region has the DNA TGTGCCAGCAGTAGGGGGGGGGAGACCCAGTACTTC.